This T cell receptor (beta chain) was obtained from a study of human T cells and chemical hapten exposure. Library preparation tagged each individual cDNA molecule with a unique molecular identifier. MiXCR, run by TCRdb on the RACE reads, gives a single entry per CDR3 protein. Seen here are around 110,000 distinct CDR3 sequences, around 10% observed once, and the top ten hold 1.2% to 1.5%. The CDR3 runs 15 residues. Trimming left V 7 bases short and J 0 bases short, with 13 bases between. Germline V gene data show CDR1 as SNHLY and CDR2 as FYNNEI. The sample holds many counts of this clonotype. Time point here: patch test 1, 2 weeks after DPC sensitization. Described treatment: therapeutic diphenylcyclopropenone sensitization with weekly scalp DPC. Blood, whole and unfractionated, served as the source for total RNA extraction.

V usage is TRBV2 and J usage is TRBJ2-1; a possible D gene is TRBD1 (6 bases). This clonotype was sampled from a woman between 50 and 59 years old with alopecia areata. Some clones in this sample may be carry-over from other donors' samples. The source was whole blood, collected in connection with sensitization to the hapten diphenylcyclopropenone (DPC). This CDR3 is CASIPGTSSYNEQFF. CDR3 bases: TGTGCCAGCATCCCCGGGACAAGCTCCTACAATGAGCAGTTCTTC.